This TCR beta chain was obtained from a study of early T cells in non-severe SARS-CoV-2 infection. The trim removed 6 bases at V and 4 bases at J, leaving 18 bases unmatched. From germline, CDR1 is DFQATT and CDR2 SNEGSKA (reference sequence). The CDR3 contains 18 residues. TCRdb used MiXCR to reprocess the 5' RACE reads, holding one entry per CDR3 protein. Among under 140,000 distinct CDR3 sequences listed, about 12% were seen once. Material: whole blood, obtained at baseline. The sequence came from an adult who was a healthcare worker with PCR-confirmed SARS-CoV-2 infection or an uninfected control (not recorded which). The V and J genes are TRBV20-1 and TRBJ2-1; TRBD2 matches 10 bases. CDR3 sequence (DNA): TGCAGTGCCACCCCTCTAGCGGGAGATGGGTGGTCGTACAATGAGCAGTTCTTC. This gives the protein CSATPLAGDGWSYNEQFF.